Each of the 22 T cell receptor beta chains below was sequenced from the same sample in a study of blood T cell repertoires in COVID-19. TCRdb's table, derived via immunoSEQ multiplex PCR, lists solely in-frame clones and lacks some. The sample shows approximately 400,000 clones, approximately 88% of them seen only once. The sequencing sample was made of peripheral blood. The source of these receptors is a man aged 35 to 55 with acute or convalescent COVID-19.

This rearrangement joins TRBV30 to TRBJ1-6; D not resolved. Germline assignment: CDR1 GTSNPN and CDR2 SVGIG (reference sequence). Trimming removed 0 bases from V and 0 bases from J, with 9 bases in between. This CDR3 contains 16 residues. CDR3 protein: CAWSVPRGSYNSPLHF. Here the CDR3 DNA reads TGTGCCTGGAGTGTGCCCCGGGGCTCCTATAATTCACCCCTCCACTTT. Variable domain in full (rest from reference TRBV30 and TRBJ1-6): SQTIHQWPATLVQPVGSPLSLECTVEGTSNPNLYWYRQAAGRGLQLLFYSVGIGQISSEVPQNLSASRPQDRQFILSSKKLLLSDSGFYLCAWSVPRGSYNSPLHFGNGTRLTVT.

The chain joins TRBV9 to TRBJ1-1; 10 bases fit TRBD1. The trim removed 2 bases at V and 4 bases at J, leaving 8 bases unmatched. Germline CDR1 and CDR2: SGDLS and YYNGEE. The CDR3 covers 16 residues. CDR3 bases: TGTGCCAGCAGCGTCAGACAGGGGGCTAGTGGCACTGAAGCTTTCTTT. Residues: CASSVRQGASGTEAFF.

The V and J genes are TRBV7-3 and TRBJ2-7; weak D call: TRBD2 (6 bases). CDR3 length: 14 amino acids. The V and J ends lost 0 bases and 2 bases respectively, with 8 bases between them. Germline CDR1 is SGHTA and CDR2 is FQGTGA. The CDR3 loop reads CASSLTGGTYEQYF. The CDR3, as DNA: TGTGCCAGCAGCTTAACGGGAGGTACCTACGAGCAGTACTTC.

The J gene is TRBJ2-1, the V gene TRBV5-1; 8 bases are a match to TRBD1. V dropped 5 bases and J dropped 1; count of bases not matched to a gene: 8. Germline loops: CDR1 SGHRS, CDR2 YFSETQ. This CDR3 contains 16 residues. CDR3: CASSSLTGGSYNEQFF. For the CDR3, the DNA is TGCGCCAGCAGTTCCCTTACAGGGGGTTCCTACAATGAGCAGTTCTTC.

V is TRBV14 and J is TRBJ2-7; D not certain. Trimming took off 1 base at V and 3 bases at J, with 16 bases between the two ends. Germline CDR1 is SGHDN and CDR2 is FVKESK. The length of the CDR3 is 16 residues. The CDR3, as DNA: TGTGCCAGCAGCCAAGGCCCCAGGAAAGTAGACTACGAGCAGTACTTC. Its translation: CASSQGPRKVDYEQYF.

The genes are TRBV27 and TRBJ2-2; D not resolved. The CDR3 totals 16 residues. V shed 2 bases and J shed 0 bases, with 10 bases lying between them. The germline gives CDR1 MNHEY, CDR2 SMNVEV (reference sequence). In nucleotides, the CDR3 is TGTGCCAGCAGTTTAGAGCTGAATTCGAACACCGGGGAGCTGTTTTTT. Its protein is CASSLELNSNTGELFF.

Of note for this clone: Other DNA sequences in the same sample also yield this CDR3. The chain couples TRBV5-1 to TRBJ1-6, with D possibly matching TRBD1 (6 bases). CDR3 size: 15 residues. The germline V gene has CDR1 SGHRS and CDR2 YFSETQ. V was trimmed by 0 bases and J by 7 bases, leaving 11 bases between them. CDR3 nucleotides: TGCGCCAGCAGCTTGGACAGGGCGGCAAATTCACCCCTCCACTTT. It specifies CASSLDRAANSPLHF.

This chain uses TRBV4-3 with TRBJ2-3, with 11 nucleotides matching TRBD2. V shed 4 bases and J 7 bases; nucleotides not matched to a gene: 10. Germline V gene data show CDR1 as LGHNA and CDR2 as YSLEER. The CDR3 sequence is 16 residues long. The CDR3 nucleotides are TGCGCCAGCAGCCTTCTAGCGGGGGGACATGTGAATACGCAGTATTTT. This gives the protein CASSLLAGGHVNTQYF.

The rearrangement links TRBV28 to TRBJ2-5; 8 bases fit TRBD2. The CDR3 length is 18 residues. V trimming: 6 bases; J trimming: 5 bases; junction bases outside the gene matches: 20. The germline V gene has CDR1 MDHEN and CDR2 SYDVKM. In DNA, the CDR3 is TGTGCCAGCAGCCACGACACTAGCGGCCCGGTGGGACGGGAGACCCAGTACTTC. Residues: CASSHDTSGPVGRETQYF.

The V and J genes are TRBV7-9 and TRBJ2-3, with D possibly being TRBD1 (5 bases). V was shortened by 5 bases and J by 4 bases, with 13 bases between the two germline ends. The CDR3 runs to 14 residues. The germline V gene encodes CDR1 SEHNR and CDR2 FQNEAQ (reference sequence). This CDR3 is CASSGAAFADTQYF. In nucleotides, the CDR3 is TGTGCCAGCAGCGGGGCAGCCTTCGCAGATACGCAGTATTTT.

The chain carries TRBV6-5 and TRBJ2-5, with 8 nucleotides matching TRBD2. Per germline, CDR1 MNHEY and CDR2 SVGAGI. V dropped 6 bases and J dropped 2; count of bases not matched to a gene: 5. The CDR3 length is 14 residues. As DNA, the CDR3 is TGTGCCAGCAGGGCCCCGGGGGGGCAAGAGACCCAGTACTTC. Residues: CASRAPGGQETQYF.

The V and J genes are TRBV15 and TRBJ1-5, with TRBD1 matching over 8 bases. J gave up 1 base and V 0 bases, and 2 bases lay outside the gene matches. The CDR3 extends over 16 amino acids. Germline loops: CDR1 LNHNV, CDR2 YYDKDF (reference sequence). Written as DNA, the CDR3 is TGTGCCACCAGCAGAGACCGGACAGGGAGCAATCAGCCCCAGCATTTT. Protein sequence: CATSRDRTGSNQPQHF.

This clone was seen a handful of times. The V and J genes are TRBV11-2 and TRBJ1-3, with no clear D. V lost 3 bases to trimming and J lost 2 bases, with 14 bases between them. Per the germline V gene, CDR1 is SGHAT and CDR2 is FQNNGV. The CDR3 consists of 16 residues. Written as DNA, the CDR3 is TGTGCCAGCAGCTTTACTAGGTCCTTGCCTGGAAACACCATATATTTT. Residues: CASSFTRSLPGNTIYF.

The chain joins TRBV4-1 to TRBJ1-5, with D perhaps TRBD1 (6 bases). The CDR3 covers 16 residues. The V end lost 0 bases, the J end lost 4 bases, and 13 bases lay between the germline ends. CDR1 MGHRA and CDR2 YSYEKL come from the germline V gene. CDR3 sequence: CASSQDARGGNQPQHF. CDR3 bases: TGCGCCAGCAGCCAAGACGCGAGAGGGGGTAATCAGCCCCAGCATTTT.

The J gene is TRBJ1-2, the V gene TRBV28; D might be TRBD1 (6 bases). The CDR3 spans 15 residues. Germline V gives CDR1 MDHEN, CDR2 SYDVKM. V lost 4 bases and J 0 bases, leaving 12 bases between the germline ends. The DNA for the CDR3 is TGTGCCAGCAGTTCGCCCGGACAGCCTAACTATGGCTACACCTTC. Its protein is CASSSPGQPNYGYTF.

This sequence joins TRBV7-2 and TRBJ2-7; no firm D call. This CDR3 is built from 13 residues. Germline V CDR1 and CDR2: SGHTA, FQGNSA. The germline V and J ends were trimmed by 5 bases and 3 bases, with 11 bases remaining between them. The CDR3 is CASSPPPDYEQYF. CDR3 in DNA: TGTGCCAGCAGCCCACCCCCAGACTACGAGCAGTACTTC.

Written as DNA, the CDR3 is TGTGCCAGCAGCTCGGGACAGGCAGACTACGAGCAGTACTTC. Translation: CASSSGQADYEQYF. This sequence joins TRBV13 and TRBJ2-7; 8 bases fit TRBD1. With V trimmed by 4 bases and J by 3 bases, 5 bases remained unmatched. The CDR3 extends over 14 amino acids. Germline assignment: CDR1 PRHDT and CDR2 FYEKMQ (reference sequence).

The V call is TRBV3-1 (or the pseudogene TRBV3-2), the J call TRBJ2-3; D is unresolved. Germline CDR1 LGHDT, CDR2 YNNKEL (reference sequence). The CDR3 is made up of 16 amino acids. Trimming cost V 4 bases and J 0 bases, with 14 bases left between them. The CDR3 protein is CASSRELTLSTDTQYF. The CDR3 nucleotides are TGTGCCAGCAGCCGAGAACTTACGCTTAGCACAGATACGCAGTATTTT.

The J gene is TRBJ2-2, the V gene TRBV9; D is unresolved. This CDR3 is 14 amino acids long. CDR1 SGDLS and CDR2 YYNGEE come from the germline V gene. Trimming cost V 4 bases and J 0 bases, with 7 bases left between them. In nucleotides, the CDR3 is TGTGCCAGCAGCCCCCTCGCGAACACCGGGGAGCTGTTTTTT. Its translation: CASSPLANTGELFF.

The gene calls are TRBV29-1 and TRBJ2-5, with D maybe TRBD2 (5 bases). Trimming pared 3 bases from V and 7 bases from J, leaving 18 bases between. The CDR3 contains 14 residues. Germline V CDR1 and CDR2: SQVTM, ANQGSEA. The CDR3 DNA is TGCAGCGTTGAGGCCGTGGCGGCCAGCGGGACCCAGTACTTC. It translates to CSVEAVAASGTQYF.

The chain's CDR3 is CSVTGLAGSTDTQYF. The CDR3 bases are TGCAGCGTTACCGGGCTAGCGGGAAGCACAGATACGCAGTATTTT. The chain couples TRBV29-1 to TRBJ2-3; 9 positions agree with TRBD2. V trimming: 5 bases; J trimming: 0 bases; junction bases outside the gene matches: 6. The CDR3 has 15 residues. Germline lookup yields CDR1 SQVTM and CDR2 ANQGSEA.

This chain joins TRBV27 and TRBJ1-5; the D is unclear. V was trimmed by 2 bases and J by 3 bases, leaving 5 bases between them. The CDR3 is 13 residues long. Germline-derived CDR1 and CDR2 are MNHEY and SMNVEV (reference sequence). CDR3 coding DNA: TGTGCCAGCAGTTTACAGGCCAATCAGCCCCAGCATTTT. Its translation: CASSLQANQPQHF.